This section outlines one T cell receptor beta chain sequence together with its context. Antigen specificity is unknown. The record originates from a study of CD8+CD57+ T cells in acquired aplastic anemia. Overall study context: The average for DNA from sorted CD4+ and CD8+ cells was 3.2 ug. Study outcomes and limitations: Comparison of patients with controls identified about 30 shared CD8+ CDR3 sequences. Levels of CD8+ Simpson's diversity were not significantly distinct in patients versus controls.

Patients picked for sequencing had shown CD8+CD57+ cell expansion detected by flow cytometry. TCR beta VDJ and CDR3 profiles were obtained from a genomic DNA template. In TCRdb, the reads were re-called with MiXCR into one record per CDR3 protein. The sample records about 150,000 distinct CDR3 sequences, around half being singletons. The receptor comes from a human donor with aplastic anemia. Sequencing was performed on sorted CD4+, CD8+, or CD8+CD57+ T cells (not recorded which) from PBMCs.

The CDR3, as DNA: TGTGCCAGTAGTATAGCAGGCGGGAGCCAGCAGTACTTC. Protein sequence: CASSIAGGSQQYF. The chain links TRBV19 to TRBJ2-7; TRBD2 aligns across 7 bases. Trimming removed 1 base from V and 8 bases from J; junction bases left unmatched: 5. CDR3 size: 13 residues. Germline CDR1 and CDR2: LNHDA and SQIVND (reference sequence).